The 25 T cell receptor beta chains presented below share a single source sample, sequenced in a study of CD4 T cells in relation to SARS-CoV-2 and coronaviruses. These TCRs are of unknown antigen specificity. Before the COVID-19 pandemic, during about 2010-2019, CD4+ T cells were taken from unexposed donors. After about 10 days of culture, CD4+ T cells were isolated. The table came from immunoSEQ multiplex PCR; TCRdb's copy has only in-frame clones and leaves some out. The table has about 12,000 clones, roughly three quarters seen once. The sequenced sample was CD4+ T cells from PBMCs, cultured in vitro. These receptors all come from a human donor in good health.

In this sample, this clone turned up a few times. The V gene is TRBV18, the J gene TRBJ2-6, with D perhaps matching TRBD1 (7 bases). The CDR3 loop spans 18 amino acids. Germline loops: CDR1 KGHSH, CDR2 LQKENI. Trimming removed 3 bases at V and 0 bases at J, with 15 bases between. The CDR3 region is CASSPKQGGFSGANVLTF. The CDR3 bases are TGTGCCAGCTCACCTAAGCAGGGGGGTTTCTCTGGGGCCAACGTCCTGACTTTC.

This chain connects TRBV5-1 to TRBJ2-7; D is undetermined. CDR3 length: 16 residues. Germline V gene data show CDR1 as SGHRS and CDR2 as YFSETQ. V lost 0 bases, J lost 7 bases, and 20 bases lay in between. This chain's CDR3 is CASSLDGVGQAREQYF. The CDR3 DNA reads TGCGCCAGCAGCTTGGATGGGGTCGGGCAGGCGAGGGAGCAGTACTTC.

This chain joins TRBV2 and TRBJ1-2; D is possibly TRBD1 (5 bases). The ends were cut back, 7 bases at V and 4 bases at J, with 16 bases in the middle. From germline, CDR1 is SNHLY and CDR2 FYNNEI. The CDR3 extends over 14 amino acids. The CDR3 coding sequence is TGTGCCAGCACTGGGGACTCAGGGAGCTATGGCTACACCTTC. This codes for CASTGDSGSYGYTF.

J is TRBJ2-5 and V is TRBV3-1 (or the pseudogene TRBV3-2); D uncertain. The germline gives CDR1 LGHDT, CDR2 YNNKEL (reference sequence). V lost 0 bases, J lost 5 bases, and 10 bases lay in between. This CDR3 is 14 amino acids long. CDR3 amino acids: CASSQELRFETQYF. CDR3 DNA sequence: TGTGCCAGCAGCCAAGAATTAAGGTTTGAGACCCAGTACTTC.

The chain recombines TRBV4-2 with TRBJ2-5; D could derive from TRBD1 or TRBD2 (6 bases each). Germline CDR1 LGHNA, CDR2 YNFKEQ. The V end was cut by 0 bases, the J end by 3 bases, with 17 bases between. This CDR3 has 17 amino acids. CDR3 protein: CASSQDRGGLAEETQYF. Written as DNA, the CDR3 is TGTGCCAGCAGCCAAGATCGTGGGGGGCTAGCAGAAGAGACCCAGTACTTC.

The rearrangement links TRBV30 to TRBJ1-2; a weak D match, TRBD1 (5 bases). Trimming left V 3 bases short and J 7 bases short, with 18 bases between. From germline, CDR1 is GTSNPN and CDR2 SVGIG (reference sequence). The CDR3 is made up of 14 amino acids. CDR3 sequence (DNA): TGTGCCTGGAGCAGGAGTTGGGGGTCTGGTGGCTACACCTTC. It specifies CAWSRSWGSGGYTF.

This clone was counted between two and nine times. The chain couples TRBV6-5 to TRBJ2-7; TRBD2 agrees at 11 bases. V shed 5 bases, J shed 6 bases, and the junction held 6 bases outside the gene matches. CDR3 length: 14 residues. Germline values: CDR1 MNHEY, CDR2 SVGAGI. For the CDR3, the DNA is TGTGCCAGCAGTACCGCCGGGACTAGCGGCGAGCAGTACTTC. Its protein is CASSTAGTSGEQYF.

This chain links TRBV29-1 with TRBJ2-7, with TRBD1 matching 8 bases. Trimming took 7 bases from V and 5 from J; bases not matched to a gene: 4. Germline assignment: CDR1 SQVTM and CDR2 ANQGSEA. The CDR3 has 11 amino acids. The CDR3 DNA is TGCAGCGCAGGACAGGGAAACGAGCAGTACTTC. Amino acids: CSAGQGNEQYF.

The genes are TRBV30 and TRBJ2-3, with 10 bases fitting TRBD2. The CDR3 contains 14 residues. V gave up 5 bases and J gave up 4 bases; unmatched junction bases: 6. Germline CDR1 reads GTSNPN; CDR2 reads SVGIG (reference sequence). The DNA for the CDR3 is TGTGCCTGGGACGCAGGGACTAGCGCAGATACGCAGTATTTT. This translates into CAWDAGTSADTQYF.

V gene TRBV11-2 combines with J gene TRBJ1-1, with 7 nucleotides matching TRBD1. This CDR3 contains 13 residues. Germline V lookup: CDR1 SGHAT, CDR2 FQNNGV. Trimming cost V 4 bases and J 5 bases; bases outside gene matches: 4. CDR3: CASSSTQGTEAFF. CDR3 in DNA: TGTGCCAGCAGCTCAACACAGGGGACTGAAGCTTTCTTT.

The rearrangement links TRBV19 to TRBJ1-2, with D possibly being TRBD1 (5 bases). V lost 6 bases and J 7 bases, leaving 21 bases between the germline ends. Germline-derived CDR1 and CDR2 are LNHDA and SQIVND (reference sequence). The CDR3 has 15 residues. The CDR3 DNA reads TGTGCCAGTAGGCCTAGGGTGGAGGGGTCAGGTGGCTACACCTTC. Translation: CASRPRVEGSGGYTF. The whole variable domain, filled in from reference TRBV19 and TRBJ1-2, reads DGGITQSPKYLFRKEGQNVTLSCEQNLNHDAMYWYRQDPGQGLRLIYYSQIVNDFQKGDIAEGYSVSREKKESFPLTVTSAQKNPTAFYLCASRPRVEGSGGYTFGSGTRLTVV.

This clone was counted only a few times. The V gene is TRBV10-1, the J gene TRBJ2-7; D might be TRBD1 (6 bases). V dropped 5 bases and J dropped 6 bases, with 17 bases sitting between them. The CDR3 runs to 14 residues. Germline CDR1 is WNHNN and CDR2 is SYGVQD (reference sequence). CDR3 nucleotide sequence: TGCGCCAGCAGTCCCCAGGGGAAGAGAGGCGAGCAGTACTTC. Amino acid sequence: CASSPQGKRGEQYF.

The chain carries TRBV6-5 and TRBJ1-5; no reliable D call. Per germline, CDR1 MNHEY and CDR2 SVGAGI. The V and J ends lost 6 bases and 2 bases respectively, with 11 bases between them. This CDR3 is 14 amino acids long. The CDR3 DNA reads as TGTGCCAGCAGCCCCGGGAACGGCAATCAGCCCCAGCATTTT. Translating it yields CASSPGNGNQPQHF.

The J gene is TRBJ1-3, the V gene TRBV5-1, with D tentatively TRBD1 (5 bases). Trimming pared 4 bases from V and 0 bases from J, leaving 14 bases between. CDR3 length: 16 amino acids. Germline V gives CDR1 SGHRS, CDR2 YFSETQ. CDR3 in amino acids: CASSQGRMSSGNTIYF. The CDR3 coding sequence is TGCGCCAGCAGCCAGGGACGGATGAGCTCTGGAAACACCATATATTTT.

V is TRBV7-8 and J is TRBJ2-1; the D gene is possibly TRBD1 (6 bases). This CDR3 has 14 residues. Looked up from germline, CDR1 is SGHVS and CDR2 is FQNEAQ. V gave up 5 bases and J gave up 6 bases, with 14 bases separating them. CDR3 coding DNA: TGTGCCAGCAGCGTAGGGGGTCTTTCCAATGAGCAGTTCTTC. This encodes CASSVGGLSNEQFF. Full variable domain (missing parts from reference TRBV7-8 and TRBJ2-1): GAGVSQSPRYKVAKRGQDVALRCDPISGHVSLFWYQQALGQGPEFLTYFQNEAQLDKSGLPSDRFFAERPEGSVSTLKIQRTQQEDSAVYLCASSVGGLSNEQFFGPGTRLTVL.

The chain employs TRBV6-4 and TRBJ2-2; no clear D gene. The CDR3 has 13 residues. CDR1 is MRHNA, CDR2 SNTAGT, per germline. Trimming pared 0 bases from V and 5 bases from J, leaving 4 bases between. Here the CDR3 reads CASSDSSTGELFF. The DNA of the CDR3 is TGTGCCAGCAGTGACTCCTCTACCGGGGAGCTGTTTTTT.

CDR3 amino acids: CASSKGLAGGPQETQYF. CDR3 bases: TGTGCCAGTAGTAAGGGACTAGCGGGAGGCCCACAAGAGACCCAGTACTTC. This chain joins TRBV19 and TRBJ2-5; 15 bases match TRBD2. The V gene's germline CDR1 is LNHDA and CDR2 SQIVND (reference sequence). The CDR3 consists of 17 residues. V shed 4 bases, J shed 2 bases, and the junction held 5 bases outside the gene matches.

The chain is built from TRBV24-1 and TRBJ2-5, with a weak D call TRBD1 (6 bases). The V end lost 9 bases, the J end lost 6 bases, and 16 bases lay between the germline ends. Germline V CDR1 and CDR2: KGHDR, SFDVKD. The CDR3 totals 13 residues. CDR3 bases: TGTGCCACCGCCAGCTACAGGGACCAGACCCAGTACTTC. This encodes CATASYRDQTQYF.

The V call is TRBV30, the J call TRBJ1-4; a weak D match, TRBD1 (6 bases). This CDR3 spans 14 amino acids. The V end lost 1 base, the J end lost 7 bases, and 13 bases lay between the germline ends. From germline, CDR1 is GTSNPN and CDR2 SVGIG (reference sequence). This chain's CDR3 is CAWSAQGSSEKLFF. CDR3 coding DNA: TGTGCCTGGAGTGCGCAGGGGAGTTCTGAAAAACTGTTTTTT.

V is TRBV25-1 and J is TRBJ2-1; TRBD1 matches at 7 bases. The V segment lost 4 bases and the J segment 4 bases; nucleotides outside the gene matches: 16. Germline V CDR1 and CDR2: MGHDK, SYGVNS. This CDR3 comprises 18 residues. CDR3 nucleotides: TGTGCCAGCAGTGGACGACGGGGCCGGGACAGAGATTACAATGAGCAGTTCTTC. Translated, it gives CASSGRRGRDRDYNEQFF.

The chain employs TRBV9 and TRBJ1-1; perhaps TRBD1 as D (5 bases). The CDR3 totals 14 residues. Germline V lookup: CDR1 SGDLS, CDR2 YYNGEE. The V and J ends lost 4 bases and 3 bases respectively, with 13 bases between them. The chain's CDR3 is CASSSRERYTEAFF. The CDR3 nucleotides read TGTGCCAGCAGCTCCAGGGAGAGGTACACTGAAGCTTTCTTT.

The rearrangement links TRBV6-4 to TRBJ2-1; 11 bases line up with TRBD2. Germline CDR1 and CDR2: MRHNA and SNTAGT. V was clipped by 4 bases and J by 7 bases; unmatched bases: 6. The CDR3 extends over 15 amino acids. In DNA form, the CDR3 reads TGTGCCAGCAGTGTACTAGCGGGAGTTGTGAATGAGCAGTTCTTC. Translation gives CASSVLAGVVNEQFF.

This clone was counted once. This sequence joins TRBV25-1 and TRBJ1-1, with D maybe TRBD1 (5 bases). Trimming cost V 1 base and J 3 bases, with 15 bases left between them. Germline V gives CDR1 MGHDK, CDR2 SYGVNS. The CDR3 totals 16 residues. CDR3 sequence (DNA): TGTGCCAGCAGTGAATTTGGGGGGAGAAAGTACACTGAAGCTTTCTTT. This translates into CASSEFGGRKYTEAFF.

The chain is built from TRBV12-3 or TRBV12-4 and TRBJ1-2, with D maybe TRBD1 (6 bases). V lost 5 bases to trimming and J lost 7 bases, with 11 bases between them. The CDR3 is 12 residues long. The chain's CDR3 is CASSPGGAGYTF. In nucleotides, the CDR3 is TGTGCCAGCAGTCCCGGGGGGGCTGGCTACACCTTC.

The chain carries TRBV19 and TRBJ2-5; D possibly corresponds to TRBD2 (6 bases). Between the trimmed V and J ends, which lost 6 bases and 5 bases, there was a span of 16 bases. CDR1 LNHDA and CDR2 SQIVND come from the germline V gene (reference sequence). There are 14 residues in the CDR3. CDR3 in DNA: TGTGCCAGTAGCGGGACTGGAGGGTTGGAGACCCAGTACTTC. Translating it yields CASSGTGGLETQYF.